The rows below give T cell receptor beta chains drawn from one sample of a study of T cell responses to AZD1222 COVID-19 vaccine. Method: immunoSEQ multiplex PCR; TCRdb's copy keeps in-frame clones and lacks some. Of 85,000 or so clones listed, about 89% are singletons. Sequencing was performed on peripheral blood, taken 28 days after the second AZD1222 dose. The receptors come from an adult who received the AZD1222 COVID-19 vaccine. Each CDR3 is given without its conserved first and last residue.

v_call	j_call	cdr3_aa
TRBV19	TRBJ2-2	ASSTIANTGELF
TRBV28	TRBJ1-2	ASGVGRKGYT
TRBV27	TRBJ2-6	ASSQLSSGANVLT
TRBV11-2	TRBJ2-7	ASSAGLDRTYEQY
TRBV5-1	TRBJ1-1	ASSREMNTEAF
TRBV6-5	TRBJ1-4	ASSYSIALREKLF
TRBV9	TRBJ1-5	ASSVGEGANQPQH
TRBV6-5	TRBJ1-6	ASSYSGRAGGMALH
TRBV6-4	TRBJ2-2	ASSPGPNTGELF
TRBV27	TRBJ2-3	ASSLVGADTDTQY
TRBV9	TRBJ2-1	ASSVSGGYNEQF
TRBV19	TRBJ1-2	ASRDRGRYGYT
TRBV7-9	TRBJ1-1	ASSAFTGLAPAEAF
TRBV7-8	TRBJ1-2	ASSLVAVRVGHSDGYT
TRBV24-1	TRBJ1-5	ATSGLMNQPQH
TRBV21-1	TRBJ1-1	ASNLQGMNTEAF
TRBV11-2	TRBJ2-3	ASSWRLAGVADTQY
TRBV7-9	TRBJ1-2	ASSLMVRGANGYT
TRBV4-2	TRBJ1-4	ASSLQGPNEKLF
TRBV24-1	TRBJ1-2	ATSDLDRRYT
TRBV6-5	TRBJ1-1	ASSSERQGNTEAF
TRBV4-2	TRBJ2-2	ASSQDGLVTGELF
TRBV3-1/TRBV3-2	TRBJ2-1	ASSHPTSGFSDEQF